The 18 T cell receptor beta chains below come from one sample, sequenced in a study of CD8 T cells in Susac syndrome (dated by TCRdb to between 2018 and 2021). Libraries were built with the immunoSEQ multiplex PCR assay. RNA was extracted using the RNeasy kit, and roughly 0.5 to 1 microgram was reverse transcribed with random hexamers. The raw public data were reprocessed by TCRdb itself: fastp quality trimming at Q25, MiXCR clonotype calling, in-frame beta chains only. Each entry merges the rows of one CDR3 protein and shows their most common DNA and genes. Here the sample has hundreds of thousands of distinct CDR3 sequences; just under 95% occur a single time. Together, the top ten hold roughly 0.072% of the sample. Specimen: CD4+ T cells from PBMCs. These receptors came from a human donor with multiple sclerosis.

This chain joins TRBV20-1 and TRBJ2-7, with a tentative D call TRBD1 (5 bases). The CDR3 spans 13 residues. Per germline, CDR1 DFQATT and CDR2 SNEGSKA (reference sequence). Trimming left V 5 bases short and J 6 bases short, with 17 bases between. CDR3 in amino acids: CSALLAGNPEQYV. As DNA, the CDR3 is TGCAGTGCTCTTCTGGCAGGGAACCCCGAGCAGTACGTC.

This clonotype was seen more than once but under ten times. This chain connects TRBV7-3 to TRBJ2-2; D tentatively fits TRBD1 or TRBD2 (6 bases each). This CDR3 is built from 14 residues. Germline CDR1 reads SGHTA; CDR2 reads FQGTGA. With 8 bases removed from V and 2 bases from J, the gap between germline ends came to 12 bases. CDR3 amino acids: CASRRDTNTGELFF. CDR3 bases: TGTGCCAGCCGGCGGGACACAAACACCGGGGAGCTGTTTTTT. Full variable domain (outside the CDR3, taken from reference TRBV7-3 and TRBJ2-2): GAGVSQTPSNKVTEKGKYVELRCDPISGHTALYWYRQSLGQGPEFLIYFQGTGAADDSGLPNDRFFAVRPEGSVSTLKIQRTERGDSAVYLCASRRDTNTGELFFGEGSRLTVL.

The J gene is TRBJ1-1, the V gene TRBV20-1, with unresolved D. From germline, CDR1 is DFQATT and CDR2 SNEGSKA (reference sequence). The CDR3 loop spans 12 amino acids. Here the CDR3 DNA reads TGCACGAGCAACGCTTTAGACACTGAAGCTTTCTTT. It is translated as CTSNALDTEAFF.

The chain carries TRBV20-1 and TRBJ2-5; weak D call: TRBD1 (5 bases). V lost 3 bases and J lost 1, with 12 bases in between. This CDR3 has 14 amino acids. The germline V gene has CDR1 DFQATT and CDR2 SNEGSKA (reference sequence). Here the CDR3 DNA reads TGCAGTGCTAGGAGTGGTGGGGCCCAAGAGACCCAGTACTTC. Its protein is CSARSGGAQETQYF.

A single count supports this clonotype. The genes are TRBV9 and TRBJ2-5; tentative D call: TRBD2 (5 bases). The germline gives CDR1 SGDLS, CDR2 YYNGEE. There are 14 residues in the CDR3. V dropped 2 bases and J dropped 5 bases, with 13 bases sitting between them. The CDR3 region is CASSVGNRGETQYF. CDR3 bases: TGTGCCAGCAGCGTGGGCAACAGAGGGGAGACCCAGTACTTC.

The CDR3 region is CASSRGRTSTDTQYF. DNA for the CDR3: TGTGCCAGCTCTCGAGGGAGAACTAGCACAGATACGCAGTATTTT. The chain couples TRBV12-3 or TRBV12-4 to TRBJ2-3, with D perhaps TRBD2 (5 bases). Trimming removed 8 bases from V and 0 bases from J, with 15 bases in between. The CDR3 is 15 residues long.

This clonotype was seen only once. The chain uses TRBV25-1 and TRBJ1-4; D is uncertain. V lost 3 bases to trimming and J lost 5 bases, with 7 bases between them. The germline V gene has CDR1 MGHDK and CDR2 SYGVNS. This CDR3 comprises 13 residues. This chain's CDR3 is CASSEGKNEKLFF. CDR3 sequence (DNA): TGTGCCAGCAGTGAGGGCAAGAATGAAAAACTGTTTTTT.

This sequence joins TRBV7-2 and TRBJ2-5; a possible D gene is TRBD1 (5 bases). This CDR3 spans 14 amino acids. Germline V gene sequence: CDR1 SGHTA, CDR2 FQGNSA. Deletions cut 1 base from V and 5 bases from J, with 11 bases between. The CDR3 loop is CASSLDRFSETQYF. For the CDR3, the DNA is TGTGCCAGCAGCTTAGACAGGTTTTCGGAGACCCAGTACTTC.

The chain links TRBV20-1 to TRBJ1-3; 8 nucleotides match TRBD1. The V gene end was trimmed by 2 bases and the J gene end by 2 bases; junction bases not matched to a gene: 2. The CDR3 length is 14 residues. CDR1 is DFQATT, CDR2 SNEGSKA, per germline (reference sequence). CDR3 in DNA: TGCAGTGCTAGACAGGACAGGGCTGGAAACACCATATATTTT. This sequence encodes CSARQDRAGNTIYF.

This chain links TRBV2 with TRBJ1-2, with 7 bases matching TRBD1. Germline-derived CDR1 and CDR2 are SNHLY and FYNNEI. After removal of 4 bases from V and 8 bases from J, the junction contained 10 bases not matched to a gene. The CDR3 is made up of 14 amino acids. The CDR3: CASSVATGPGGYTF. In nucleotides, the CDR3 is TGTGCCAGCAGTGTCGCGACAGGGCCGGGGGGCTACACCTTC.

This rearrangement joins TRBV5-1 to TRBJ2-3, with 13 bases matching TRBD2. Losses at the gene ends were 4 bases for V and 3 bases for J; bases not matched to a gene: 11. CDR1 is SGHRS and CDR2 is YFSETQ in the germline V gene. This CDR3 is 18 amino acids long. The CDR3 DNA reads TGCGCCAGCAGCCAACAACAGGGACTAGCGGGGACTACAGATACGCAGTATTTT. Translated: CASSQQQGLAGTTDTQYF.

The chain couples TRBV29-1 to TRBJ1-1; D not resolved. The CDR3 totals 14 residues. Germline V gives CDR1 SQVTM, CDR2 ANQGSEA. V was cut by 6 bases and J by 0 bases, with 14 bases left in between. The CDR3 is CSVNPRSMNTEAFF. As DNA, the CDR3 is TGCAGCGTCAACCCCCGCAGTATGAACACTGAAGCTTTCTTT. The entire variable domain, with the rest obtained from reference TRBV29-1 and TRBJ1-1, is as follows: SAVISQKPSRDICQRGTSLTIQCQVDSQVTMMFWYRQQPGQSLTLIATANQGSEATYESGFVIDKFPISRPNLTFSTLTVSNMSPEDSSIYLCSVNPRSMNTEAFFGQGTRLTVV.

The J gene is TRBJ1-2, the V gene TRBV30; D ambiguous. This CDR3 has 11 residues. Germline V gives CDR1 GTSNPN, CDR2 SVGIG (reference sequence). The V end was cut by 3 bases, the J end by 4 bases, with 6 bases between. This CDR3 is CAWRALYGYTF. The DNA of the CDR3 is TGTGCCTGGAGAGCCCTCTATGGCTACACCTTC.

This clonotype has just a few counts. J is TRBJ2-2 and V is TRBV20-1, with D possibly being TRBD1 or TRBD2 (7 bases each). Trimming removed 5 bases from V and 4 bases from J, with 14 bases in between. Looked up from germline, CDR1 is DFQATT and CDR2 is SNEGSKA (reference sequence). This CDR3 contains 14 residues. The CDR3 here is CSALRGGGTGELFF. The CDR3 DNA follows: TGCAGTGCTCTCAGGGGGGGTGGCACCGGGGAGCTGTTTTTT.

The rearrangement joins TRBV7-2 to TRBJ2-5, with D unresolved. CDR1 is SGHTA, CDR2 FQGNSA, per germline. V was pared by 0 bases and J by 2 bases, with 16 bases between. The CDR3 has 17 amino acids. This chain's CDR3 is CASSLAWATDPQETQYF. CDR3 bases: TGTGCCAGCAGCTTAGCGTGGGCCACCGACCCTCAAGAGACCCAGTACTTC.

The rearrangement joins TRBV7-9 to TRBJ1-2; the match to TRBD1 covers 8 bases. The CDR3 length is 14 residues. Germline V lookup: CDR1 SEHNR, CDR2 FQNEAQ (reference sequence). J lost 3 bases, V lost 5 bases, and 5 bases had no gene match. Written as DNA, the CDR3 is TGTGCCAGCAGCCGAGGACAGGGTTACTATGGCTACACCTTC. This gives the protein CASSRGQGYYGYTF.

This chain links TRBV6-5 with TRBJ1-2; unclear D gene. Germline V CDR1 and CDR2: MNHEY, SVGAGI. This CDR3 spans 13 amino acids. With 6 bases removed from V and 3 bases from J, the gap between germline ends came to 11 bases. The CDR3 loop reads CASSRLGDYGYTF. DNA for the CDR3: TGTGCCAGCAGCAGACTTGGGGACTATGGCTACACCTTC.

This clonotype has only one observation. The V gene is TRBV12-3 or TRBV12-4, the J gene TRBJ2-2; 12 bases agree with TRBD1. After removal of 6 bases from V and 6 bases from J, the junction contained 2 bases not matched to a gene. CDR3 length equals 14 residues. The CDR3 DNA is TGTGCCAGCAGGGGACAGGGGGCCTCCGGGGAGCTGTTTTTT. It codes for CASRGQGASGELFF.